This T cell receptor (beta chain) derives from a study of T cells in localized non-small cell lung cancer. General observations from the study: Sequence data derive from only one tumor region, so heterogeneity remains possible. There was higher T cell clonality in uninvolved adjacent lung than in tumor, and it was highest there. Greater blood T cell density accompanied longer overall survival. Out of the top 100 tumor clones, a median 57 were seen in adjacent lung.

Assay used: immunoSEQ multiplex PCR; TCRdb lists only in-frame clones, some missing. Here the sample spans about 27,000 clones, about 81% being singletons. CDR1 is SGHNT, CDR2 YENEEA, per germline. V dropped 4 bases and J dropped 1; count of bases not matched to a gene: 6. This CDR3 contains 15 residues. About this clone: Its antigen is unknown.

The sequencing used peripheral blood, collected before any cancer treatment. The chain carries TRBV11-3 and TRBJ2-5, with 7 bases identical to TRBD1. This TCR was recovered from a woman aged 35 to 69 with stage I lung adenocarcinoma. This CDR3 reads CASSSRQGIQETQYF. The CDR3 DNA reads as TGTGCCAGCAGCTCTCGACAGGGCATCCAAGAGACCCAGTACTTC.